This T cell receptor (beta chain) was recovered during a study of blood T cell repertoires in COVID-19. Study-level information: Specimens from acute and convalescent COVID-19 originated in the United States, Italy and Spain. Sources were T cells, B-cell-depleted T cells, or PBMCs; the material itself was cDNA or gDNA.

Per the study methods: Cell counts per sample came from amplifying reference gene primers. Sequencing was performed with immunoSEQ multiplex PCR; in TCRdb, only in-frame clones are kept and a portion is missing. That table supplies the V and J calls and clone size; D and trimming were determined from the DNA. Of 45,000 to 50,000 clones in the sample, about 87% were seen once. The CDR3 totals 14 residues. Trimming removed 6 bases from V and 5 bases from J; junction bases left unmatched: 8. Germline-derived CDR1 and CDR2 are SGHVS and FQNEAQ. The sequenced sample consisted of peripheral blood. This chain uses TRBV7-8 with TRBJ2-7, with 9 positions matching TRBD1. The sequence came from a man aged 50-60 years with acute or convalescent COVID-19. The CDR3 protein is CASSLGQGPNEQYF. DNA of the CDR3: TGTGCCAGCAGTTTGGGACAGGGTCCCAACGAGCAGTACTTC.